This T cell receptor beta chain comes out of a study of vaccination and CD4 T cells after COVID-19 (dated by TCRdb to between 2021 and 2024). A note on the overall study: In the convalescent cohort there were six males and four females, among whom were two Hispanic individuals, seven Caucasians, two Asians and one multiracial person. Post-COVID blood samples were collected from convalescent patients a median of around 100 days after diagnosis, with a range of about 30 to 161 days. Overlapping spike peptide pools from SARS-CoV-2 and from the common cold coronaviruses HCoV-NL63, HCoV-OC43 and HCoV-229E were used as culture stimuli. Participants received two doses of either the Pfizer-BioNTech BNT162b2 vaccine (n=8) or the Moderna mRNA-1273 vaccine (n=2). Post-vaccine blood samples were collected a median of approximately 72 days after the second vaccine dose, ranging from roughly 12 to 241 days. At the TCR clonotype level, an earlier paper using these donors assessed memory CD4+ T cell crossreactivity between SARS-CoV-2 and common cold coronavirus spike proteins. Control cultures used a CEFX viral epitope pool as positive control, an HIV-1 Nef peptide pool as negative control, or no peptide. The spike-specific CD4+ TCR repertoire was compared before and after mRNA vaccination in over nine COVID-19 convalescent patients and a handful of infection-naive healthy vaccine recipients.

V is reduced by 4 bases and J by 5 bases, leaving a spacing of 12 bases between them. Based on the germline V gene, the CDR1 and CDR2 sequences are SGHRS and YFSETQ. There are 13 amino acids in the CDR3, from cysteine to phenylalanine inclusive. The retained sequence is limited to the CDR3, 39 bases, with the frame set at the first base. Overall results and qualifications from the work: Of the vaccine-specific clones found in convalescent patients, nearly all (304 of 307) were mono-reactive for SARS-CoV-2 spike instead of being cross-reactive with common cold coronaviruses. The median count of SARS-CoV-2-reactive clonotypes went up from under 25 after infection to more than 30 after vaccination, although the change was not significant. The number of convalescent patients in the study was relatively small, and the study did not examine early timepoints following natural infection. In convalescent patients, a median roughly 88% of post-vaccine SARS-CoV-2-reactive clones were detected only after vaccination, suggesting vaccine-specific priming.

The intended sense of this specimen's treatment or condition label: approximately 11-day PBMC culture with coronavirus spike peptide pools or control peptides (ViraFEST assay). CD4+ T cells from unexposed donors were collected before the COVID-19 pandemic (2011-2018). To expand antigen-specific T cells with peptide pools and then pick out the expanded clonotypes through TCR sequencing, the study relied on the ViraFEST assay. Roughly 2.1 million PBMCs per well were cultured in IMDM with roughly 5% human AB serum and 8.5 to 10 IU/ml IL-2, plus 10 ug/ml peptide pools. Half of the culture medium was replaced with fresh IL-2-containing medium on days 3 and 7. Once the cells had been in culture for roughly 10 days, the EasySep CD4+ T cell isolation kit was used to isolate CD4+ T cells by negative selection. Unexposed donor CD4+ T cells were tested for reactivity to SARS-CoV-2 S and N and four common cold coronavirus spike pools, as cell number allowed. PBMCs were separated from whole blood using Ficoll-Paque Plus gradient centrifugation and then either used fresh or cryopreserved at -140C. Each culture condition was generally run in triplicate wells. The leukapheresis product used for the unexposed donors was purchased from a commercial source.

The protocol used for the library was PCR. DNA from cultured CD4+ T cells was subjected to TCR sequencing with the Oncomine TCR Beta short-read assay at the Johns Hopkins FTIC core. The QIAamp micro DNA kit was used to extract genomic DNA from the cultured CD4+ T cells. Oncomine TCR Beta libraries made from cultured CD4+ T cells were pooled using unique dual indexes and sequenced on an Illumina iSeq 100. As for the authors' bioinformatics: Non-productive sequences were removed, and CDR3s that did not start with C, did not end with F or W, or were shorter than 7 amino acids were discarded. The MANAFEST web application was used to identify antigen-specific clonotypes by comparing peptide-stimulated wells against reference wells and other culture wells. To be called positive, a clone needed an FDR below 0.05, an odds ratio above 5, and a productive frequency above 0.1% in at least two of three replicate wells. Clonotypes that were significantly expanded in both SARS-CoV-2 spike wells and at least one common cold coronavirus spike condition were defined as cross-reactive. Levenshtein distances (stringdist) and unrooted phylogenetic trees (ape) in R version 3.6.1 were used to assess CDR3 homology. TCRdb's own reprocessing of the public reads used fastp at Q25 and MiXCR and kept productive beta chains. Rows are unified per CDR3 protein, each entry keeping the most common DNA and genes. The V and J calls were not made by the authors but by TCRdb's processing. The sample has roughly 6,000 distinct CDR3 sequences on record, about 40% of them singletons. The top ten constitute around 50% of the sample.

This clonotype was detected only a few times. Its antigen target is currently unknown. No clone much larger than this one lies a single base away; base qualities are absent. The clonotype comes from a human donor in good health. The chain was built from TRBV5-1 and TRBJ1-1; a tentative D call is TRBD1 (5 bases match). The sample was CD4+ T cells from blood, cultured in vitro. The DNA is TGCGCCAGCAGCCCTGGGGGGGGAACTGAAGCTTTCTTT. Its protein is CASSPGGGTEAFF.